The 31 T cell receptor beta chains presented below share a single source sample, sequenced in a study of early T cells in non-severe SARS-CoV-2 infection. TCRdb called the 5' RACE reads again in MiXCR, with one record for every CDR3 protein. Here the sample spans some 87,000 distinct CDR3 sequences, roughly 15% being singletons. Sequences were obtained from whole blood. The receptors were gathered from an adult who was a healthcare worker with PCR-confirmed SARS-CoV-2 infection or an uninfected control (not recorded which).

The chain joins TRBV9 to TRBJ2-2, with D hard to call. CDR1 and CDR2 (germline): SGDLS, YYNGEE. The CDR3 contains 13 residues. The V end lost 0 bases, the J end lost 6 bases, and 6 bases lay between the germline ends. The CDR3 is CASSVDLSGELFF. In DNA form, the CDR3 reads TGTGCCAGCAGCGTAGACTTATCCGGGGAGCTGTTTTTT.

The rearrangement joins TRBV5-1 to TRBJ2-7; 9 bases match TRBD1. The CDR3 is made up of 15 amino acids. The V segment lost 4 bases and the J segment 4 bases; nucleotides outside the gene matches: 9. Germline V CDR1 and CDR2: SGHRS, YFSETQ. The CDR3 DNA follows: TGCGCCAGCAGCGGCCTCCGGGACAGGGCTTACGAGCAGTACTTC. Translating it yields CASSGLRDRAYEQYF.

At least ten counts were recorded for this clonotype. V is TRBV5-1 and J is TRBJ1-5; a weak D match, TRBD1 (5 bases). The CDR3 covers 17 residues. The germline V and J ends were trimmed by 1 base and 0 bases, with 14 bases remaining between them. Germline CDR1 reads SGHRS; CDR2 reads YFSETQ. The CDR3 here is CASSLYGGPLSNQPQHF. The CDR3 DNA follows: TGCGCCAGCAGCTTGTACGGGGGTCCCCTTAGCAATCAGCCCCAGCATTTT.

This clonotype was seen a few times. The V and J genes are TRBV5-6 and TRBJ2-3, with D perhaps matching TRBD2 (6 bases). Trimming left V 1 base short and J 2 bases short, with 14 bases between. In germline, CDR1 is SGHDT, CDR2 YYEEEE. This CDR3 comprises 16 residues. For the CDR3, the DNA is TGTGCCAGCAGCTTGTCGACGGACTACCACACAGATACGCAGTATTTT. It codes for CASSLSTDYHTDTQYF.

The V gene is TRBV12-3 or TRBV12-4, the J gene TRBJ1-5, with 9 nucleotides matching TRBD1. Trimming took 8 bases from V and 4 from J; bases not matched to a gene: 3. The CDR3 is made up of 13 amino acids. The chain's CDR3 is CASRGQGNQPQHF. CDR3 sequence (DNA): TGTGCCAGCCGGGGACAGGGTAATCAGCCCCAGCATTTT.

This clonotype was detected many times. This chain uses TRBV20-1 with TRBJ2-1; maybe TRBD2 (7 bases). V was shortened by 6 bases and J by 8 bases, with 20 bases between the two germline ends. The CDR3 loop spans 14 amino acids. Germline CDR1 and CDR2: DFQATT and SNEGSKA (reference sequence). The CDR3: CSALTRGAKDEQFF. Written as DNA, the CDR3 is TGCAGTGCCCTTACCCGGGGGGCTAAGGATGAGCAGTTCTTC.

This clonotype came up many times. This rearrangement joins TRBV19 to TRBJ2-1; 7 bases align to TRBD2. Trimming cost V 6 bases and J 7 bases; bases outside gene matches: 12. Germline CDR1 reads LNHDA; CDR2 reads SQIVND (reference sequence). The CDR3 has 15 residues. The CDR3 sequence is CASRGTGGGFNEQFF. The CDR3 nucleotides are TGTGCCAGTAGGGGAACGGGGGGTGGTTTTAATGAGCAGTTCTTC.

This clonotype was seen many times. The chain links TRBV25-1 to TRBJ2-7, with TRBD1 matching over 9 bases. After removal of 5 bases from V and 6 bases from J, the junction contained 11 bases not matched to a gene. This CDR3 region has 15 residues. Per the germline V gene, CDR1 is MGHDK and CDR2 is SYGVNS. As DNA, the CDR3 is TGTGCCAGCAGTCCTCCCGGGACAGGGATCCGCGAGCAGTACTTC. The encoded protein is CASSPPGTGIREQYF.

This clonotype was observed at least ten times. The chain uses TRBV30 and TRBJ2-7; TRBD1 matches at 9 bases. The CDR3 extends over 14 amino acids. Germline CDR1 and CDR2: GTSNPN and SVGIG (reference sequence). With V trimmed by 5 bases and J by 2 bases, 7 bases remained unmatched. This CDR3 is CAWDLGTGTYEQYF. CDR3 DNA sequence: TGTGCCTGGGATCTCGGGACAGGGACCTACGAGCAGTACTTC.

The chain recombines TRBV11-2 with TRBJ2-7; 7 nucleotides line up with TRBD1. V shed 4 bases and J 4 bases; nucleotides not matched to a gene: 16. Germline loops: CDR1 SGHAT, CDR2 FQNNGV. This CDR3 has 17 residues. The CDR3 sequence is CASSSQASRQGIYEQYF. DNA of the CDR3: TGTGCCAGCAGCTCTCAGGCTTCGAGACAGGGTATATACGAGCAGTACTTC.

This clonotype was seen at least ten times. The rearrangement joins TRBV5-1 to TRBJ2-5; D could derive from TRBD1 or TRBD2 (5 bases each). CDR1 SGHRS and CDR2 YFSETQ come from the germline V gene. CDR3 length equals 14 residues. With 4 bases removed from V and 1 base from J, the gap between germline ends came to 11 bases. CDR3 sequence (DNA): TGCGCCAGCAGCCACGGGACCGTCCAAGAGACCCAGTACTTC. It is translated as CASSHGTVQETQYF.

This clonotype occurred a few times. DNA for the CDR3: TGTGCCAGCTCACATCTCGACAGGTCGGATACGCAGTATTTT. Encoded protein: CASSHLDRSDTQYF. V gene TRBV18 combines with J gene TRBJ2-3, with a possible D match to TRBD1 (6 bases). The ends were cut back, 4 bases at V and 6 bases at J, with 14 bases in the middle. The germline gives CDR1 KGHSH, CDR2 LQKENI. The CDR3 runs to 14 residues.

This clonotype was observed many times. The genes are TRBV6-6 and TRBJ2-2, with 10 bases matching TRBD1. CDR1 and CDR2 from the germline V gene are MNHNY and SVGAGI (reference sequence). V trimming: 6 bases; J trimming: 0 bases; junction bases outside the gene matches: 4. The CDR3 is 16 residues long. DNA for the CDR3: TGTGCCAGCAGCCGTGGACAGGGGGCGAACACCGGGGAGCTGTTTTTT. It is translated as CASSRGQGANTGELFF.

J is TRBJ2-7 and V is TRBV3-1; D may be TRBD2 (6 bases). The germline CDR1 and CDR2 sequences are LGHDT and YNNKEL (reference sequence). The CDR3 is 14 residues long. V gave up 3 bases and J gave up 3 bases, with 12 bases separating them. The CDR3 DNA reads TGTGCCAGCAGCCAGGGAGGAAGGGGCTACGAGCAGTACTTC. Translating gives CASSQGGRGYEQYF.

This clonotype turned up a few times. The CDR3: CASSPRQPDGYGYTF. For the CDR3, the DNA is TGTGCCAGCTCCCCTAGACAGCCCGATGGCTATGGCTACACCTTC. The chain has TRBV18 and TRBJ1-2; a weak D match, TRBD1 (5 bases). The CDR3 has 15 amino acids. Germline CDR1 reads KGHSH; CDR2 reads LQKENI. The germline V and J ends were trimmed by 6 bases and 4 bases, with 18 bases remaining between them.

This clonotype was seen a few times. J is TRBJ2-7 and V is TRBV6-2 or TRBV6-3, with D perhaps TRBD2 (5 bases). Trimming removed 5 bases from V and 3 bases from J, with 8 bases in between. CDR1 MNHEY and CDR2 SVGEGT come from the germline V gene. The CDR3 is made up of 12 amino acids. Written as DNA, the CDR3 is TGTGCCAGCAGTGACTATTACTACGAGCAGTACTTC. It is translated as CASSDYYYEQYF.

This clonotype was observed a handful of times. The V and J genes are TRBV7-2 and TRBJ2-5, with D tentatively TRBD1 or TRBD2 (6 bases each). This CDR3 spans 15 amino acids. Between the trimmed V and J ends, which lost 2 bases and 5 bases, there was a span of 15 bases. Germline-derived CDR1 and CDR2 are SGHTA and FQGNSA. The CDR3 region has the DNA TGTGCCAGCAGCTTAATGTCGGGGGCCGGGGAGACCCAGTACTTC. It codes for CASSLMSGAGETQYF.

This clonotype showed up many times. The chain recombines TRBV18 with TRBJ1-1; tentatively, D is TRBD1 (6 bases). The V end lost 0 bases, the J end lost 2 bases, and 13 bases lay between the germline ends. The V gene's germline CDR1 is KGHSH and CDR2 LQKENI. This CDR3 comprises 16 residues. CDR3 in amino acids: CASSPPLRGANTEAFF. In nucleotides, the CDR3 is TGTGCCAGCTCACCACCTCTTCGGGGGGCCAACACTGAAGCTTTCTTT.

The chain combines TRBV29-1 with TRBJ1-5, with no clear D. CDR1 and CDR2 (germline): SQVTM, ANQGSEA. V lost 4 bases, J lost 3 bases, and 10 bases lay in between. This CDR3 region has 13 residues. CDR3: CSVGSGVNQPQHF. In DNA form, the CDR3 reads TGCAGCGTTGGGTCTGGAGTCAATCAGCCCCAGCATTTT.

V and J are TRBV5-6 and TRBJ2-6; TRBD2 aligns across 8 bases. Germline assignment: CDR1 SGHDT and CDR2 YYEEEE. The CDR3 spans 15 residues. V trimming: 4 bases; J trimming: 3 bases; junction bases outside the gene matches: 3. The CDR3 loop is CASSQGLGGANVLTF. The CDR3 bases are TGTGCCAGCAGCCAGGGACTAGGTGGGGCCAACGTCCTGACTTTC.

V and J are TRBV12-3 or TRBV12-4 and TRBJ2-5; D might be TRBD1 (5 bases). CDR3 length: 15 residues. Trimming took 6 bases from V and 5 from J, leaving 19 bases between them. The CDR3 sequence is CASRRSDKLKETQYF. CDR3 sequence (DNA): TGTGCCAGCAGACGCTCGGACAAACTAAAGGAGACCCAGTACTTC.

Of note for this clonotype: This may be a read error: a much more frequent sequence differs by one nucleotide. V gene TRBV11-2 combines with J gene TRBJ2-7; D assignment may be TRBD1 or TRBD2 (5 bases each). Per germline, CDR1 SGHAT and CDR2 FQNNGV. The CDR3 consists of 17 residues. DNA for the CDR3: TGTGTCAGCAGGGCTTTAAGGAGGACGTTCAACTCCTACGAGCAGTACTTC. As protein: CVSRALRRTFNSYEQYF.

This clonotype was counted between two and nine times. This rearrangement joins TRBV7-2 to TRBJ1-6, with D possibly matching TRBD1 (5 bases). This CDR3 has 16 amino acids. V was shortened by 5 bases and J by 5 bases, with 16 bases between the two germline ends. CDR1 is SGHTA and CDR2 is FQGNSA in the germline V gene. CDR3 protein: CASSPGTNRHNSPLHF. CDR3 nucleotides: TGTGCCAGCAGCCCCGGGACCAATCGGCATAATTCACCCCTCCACTTT.

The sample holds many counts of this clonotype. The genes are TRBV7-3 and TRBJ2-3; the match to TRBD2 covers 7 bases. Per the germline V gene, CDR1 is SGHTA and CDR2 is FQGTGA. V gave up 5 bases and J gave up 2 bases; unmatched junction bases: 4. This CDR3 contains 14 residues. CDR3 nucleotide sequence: TGTGCCAGCAGCGAGGGACTATACACAGATACGCAGTATTTT. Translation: CASSEGLYTDTQYF.

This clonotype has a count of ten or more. For the CDR3, the DNA is TGTGCCAGCAGCGGCCAGCAACTGAACACAGATACGCAGTATTTT. Its translation is CASSGQQLNTDTQYF. V usage is TRBV7-9 and J usage is TRBJ2-3; no firm D call. The CDR3 extends over 15 amino acids. Germline V gene data show CDR1 as SEHNR and CDR2 as FQNEAQ (reference sequence). V was clipped by 5 bases and J by 2 bases, with 14 bases between them. Together with reference TRBV7-9 and TRBJ2-3, the CDR3 gives the full variable domain: DTGVSQNPRHKITKRGQNVTFRCDPISEHNRLYWYRQTLGQGPEFLTYFQNEAQLEKSRLLSDRFSAERPKGSFSTLEIQRTEQGDSAMYLCASSGQQLNTDTQYFGPGTRLTVL.

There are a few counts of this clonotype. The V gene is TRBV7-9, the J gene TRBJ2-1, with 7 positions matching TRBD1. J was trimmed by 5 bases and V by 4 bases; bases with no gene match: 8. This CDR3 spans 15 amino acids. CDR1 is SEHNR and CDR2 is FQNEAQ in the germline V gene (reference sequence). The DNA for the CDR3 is TGTGCCAGCAGCTACAGACAGGGAACGGACAATGAGCAGTTCTTC. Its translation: CASSYRQGTDNEQFF.

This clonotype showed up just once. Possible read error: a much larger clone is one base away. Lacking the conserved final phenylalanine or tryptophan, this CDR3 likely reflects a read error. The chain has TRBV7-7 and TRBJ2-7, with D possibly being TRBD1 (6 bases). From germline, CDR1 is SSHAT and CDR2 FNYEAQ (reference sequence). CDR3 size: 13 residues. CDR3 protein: CASSPRGFSEQYS. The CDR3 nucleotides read TGTGCTAGCAGTCCGAGGGGGTTTTCCGAGCAGTACTCC.

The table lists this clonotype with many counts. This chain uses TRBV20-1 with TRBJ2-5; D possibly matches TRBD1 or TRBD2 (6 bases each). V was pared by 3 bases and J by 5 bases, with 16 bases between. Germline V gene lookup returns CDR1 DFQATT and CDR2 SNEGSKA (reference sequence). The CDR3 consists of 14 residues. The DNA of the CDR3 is TGCAGTGCTAGGAGATCGGGGGCGGGGGAGACCCAGTACTTC. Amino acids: CSARRSGAGETQYF.

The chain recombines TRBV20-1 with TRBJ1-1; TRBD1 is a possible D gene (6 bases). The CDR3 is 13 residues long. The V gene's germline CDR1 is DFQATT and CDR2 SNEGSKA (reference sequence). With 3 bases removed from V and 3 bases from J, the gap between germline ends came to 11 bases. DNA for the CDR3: TGCAGTGCTAGGGCGGACAGCTACACTGAAGCTTTCTTT. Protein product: CSARADSYTEAFF.

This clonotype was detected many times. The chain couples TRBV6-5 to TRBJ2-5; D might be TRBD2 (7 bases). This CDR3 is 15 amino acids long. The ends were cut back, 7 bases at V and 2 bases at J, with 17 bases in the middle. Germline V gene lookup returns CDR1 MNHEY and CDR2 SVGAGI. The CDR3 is CASTPTGGTQETQYF. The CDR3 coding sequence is TGTGCCAGCACCCCCACCGGGGGGACACAAGAGACCCAGTACTTC.

CDR3 DNA sequence: TGTGCCAGCAGCGCTACGTCTAGCGGGGGCTACAATGAGCAGTTCTTC. Its protein product is CASSATSSGGYNEQFF. The chain combines TRBV7-2 with TRBJ2-1, with 10 positions matching TRBD2. This CDR3 contains 16 residues. Trimming took 5 bases from V and 3 from J; bases not matched to a gene: 7. Per the germline V gene, CDR1 is SGHTA and CDR2 is FQGNSA.